Below are 10 T cell receptor beta chains sequenced from a single sample in a study of cytomegalovirus exposure and HLA in healthy donors. The primer mix had 60 Vbeta and 13 Jbeta primers. The method was immunoSEQ multiplex PCR; TCRdb's version includes in-frame clones alone and lacks a portion of them. The sample lists about 93,000 clones, 55% to 70% seen once, with around 5.6% in the top ten. The sequenced sample consisted of PBMCs. The source is a boy younger than 18 in good health and CMV-seropositive.

V and J are TRBV28 and TRBJ1-1; D may be TRBD1 (6 bases). Germline V lookup: CDR1 MDHEN, CDR2 SYDVKM. The germline V and J ends were trimmed by 4 bases and 4 bases, with 16 bases remaining between them. There are 15 residues in the CDR3. The CDR3 here is CASSSQTDRFTEAFF. The CDR3 region has the DNA TGTGCCAGCAGTTCCCAGACTGACAGGTTCACTGAAGCTTTCTTT.

This clone was seen a few times. The chain couples TRBV5-1 to TRBJ1-4; 7 nucleotides align to TRBD1. CDR1 is SGHRS and CDR2 is YFSETQ in the germline V gene. Trimming cost V 3 bases and J 4 bases; bases outside gene matches: 3. The CDR3 is 14 residues long. Here the CDR3 DNA reads TGCGCCAGCAGCTCGGGACAGATTAATGAAAAACTGTTTTTT. Protein: CASSSGQINEKLFF. The complete variable domain, with remaining parts taken from reference TRBV5-1 and TRBJ1-4, reads KAGVTQTPRYLIKTRGQQVTLSCSPISGHRSVSWYQQTPGQGLQFLFEYFSETQRNKGNFPGRFSGRQFSNSRSEMNVSTLELGDSALYLCASSSGQINEKLFFGSGTQLSVL.

The chain has TRBV9 and TRBJ2-5; 11 positions agree with TRBD1. Trimming removed 4 bases from V and 4 bases from J; junction bases left unmatched: 6. CDR1 and CDR2 (germline): SGDLS, YYNGEE. The CDR3 has 15 residues. The CDR3 nucleotides read TGTGCCAGCAGCAAGGGGGGACAGGGGGGAGAGACCCAGTACTTC. It specifies CASSKGGQGGETQYF. Combining the CDR3 with reference TRBV9 and TRBJ2-5 gives the whole variable domain DSGVTQTPKHLITATGQRVTLRCSPRSGDLSVYWYQQSLDQGLQFLIQYYNGEERAKGNILERFSAQQFPDLHSELNLSSLELGDSALYFCASSKGGQGGETQYFGPGTRLLVL.

V and J are TRBV6-6 and TRBJ1-4; 7 bases map to TRBD1. The length of the CDR3 is 14 residues. From germline, CDR1 is MNHNY and CDR2 SVGAGI (reference sequence). V lost 10 bases to trimming and J lost 2 bases; unmatched junction nucleotides: 7. The CDR3: CATGGIWTNEKLFF. DNA of the CDR3: TGTGCCACAGGGGGGATATGGACTAATGAAAAACTGTTTTTT.

The rearrangement uses TRBV4-3 and TRBJ2-5, with TRBD2 identical over 8 bases. The trim removed 3 bases at V and 4 bases at J, leaving 10 bases unmatched. Germline V gene lookup returns CDR1 LGHNA and CDR2 YSLEER. The CDR3 sequence is 16 residues long. CDR3 DNA: TGCGCCAGCAGCCAGGGTAGCGGGGCCGCGGGAGAGACCCAGTACTTC. This sequence encodes CASSQGSGAAGETQYF.

V gene TRBV19 combines with J gene TRBJ2-1; D is undetermined. CDR1 and CDR2 (germline): LNHDA, SQIVND (reference sequence). The CDR3 runs 14 residues. V was trimmed by 3 bases and J by 1 base, leaving 7 bases between them. CDR3: CASSIGLSYNEQFF. In DNA, the CDR3 is TGTGCCAGTAGTATCGGGTTATCCTACAATGAGCAGTTCTTC.

The gene calls are TRBV19 and TRBJ1-1; D gene uncertain. Germline loops: CDR1 LNHDA, CDR2 SQIVND (reference sequence). Trimming took off 4 bases at V and 4 bases at J, with 4 bases between the two ends. The CDR3 runs 11 residues. CDR3 sequence reads: CASSNFTEAFF. The CDR3 nucleotides are TGTGCCAGTAGTAACTTCACTGAAGCTTTCTTT.

The chain couples TRBV19 to TRBJ1-1, with no clear D. This CDR3 spans 11 amino acids. The ends were cut back, 2 bases at V and 8 bases at J, with 6 bases in the middle. CDR1 and CDR2 (germline): LNHDA, SQIVND (reference sequence). The CDR3 spells CASSIRVEAFF. The CDR3 DNA follows: TGTGCCAGTAGTATACGGGTGGAAGCTTTCTTT.

This clone was seen only a few times. This chain joins TRBV5-1 and TRBJ2-7; possible D gene TRBD1, 6 bases. Trimming took off 4 bases at V and 7 bases at J, with 24 bases between the two ends. Germline assignment: CDR1 SGHRS and CDR2 YFSETQ. The CDR3 sequence is 16 residues long. CDR3 amino acids: CASSVNTGFYPLEQYF. CDR3 bases: TGCGCCAGCAGCGTGAATACAGGGTTTTACCCACTGGAGCAGTACTTC.

This clone has a handful of counts. This chain connects TRBV2 to TRBJ2-7; 7 bases are a match to TRBD1. The CDR3 sequence is 16 residues long. CDR1 SNHLY and CDR2 FYNNEI come from the germline V gene. The V segment lost 4 bases and the J segment 4 bases; nucleotides outside the gene matches: 13. CDR3 sequence reads: CASSAGGVRSFYEQYF. CDR3 sequence (DNA): TGTGCCAGCAGTGCAGGGGGAGTCAGGTCTTTTTACGAGCAGTACTTC.